This section outlines one TCR beta chain sequence together with its context. Its antigen target is currently unknown. The record has no base qualities; no much larger clone is one base away. The record originates from a study of blood T cell repertoires in COVID-19 (TCRdb year 2020). Regarding the research as a whole: Collaborator samples came from the United States, Italy and Spain and covered acute and convalescent phases of COVID-19. The repertoires were released in a freely available public database intended as a resource for research on the immune response to SARS-CoV-2. The prospective study material was composed of cDNA or gDNA derived from T cells, B-cell-depleted T cells, or PBMCs. Sample metadata almost always included a de-identified subject ID, COVID-19 status, age in years and sex. Deeply sampled blood TCRbeta repertoires from subjects exposed to, actively infected with, or recovered from COVID-19 were included in the dataset. The samples were drawn from the first 160 participants of the ongoing ImmuneRACE study and from roughly 1,300 subjects provided by 6 global collaborators. Where available, HLA class I and class II types were obtained from metadata supplied by the sample provider rather than from assay-based typing.

The collaborating institutions used their own protocols to collect whole blood in K2EDTA tubes. For TCRbeta analysis, collaborators shipped samples as frozen whole blood, isolated PBMCs, or DNA extracted from either of those sample types. The immunoSEQ Assay, a bias-controlled multiplex PCR, was used to amplify TCRbeta CDR3 regions from genomic DNA. Concerning the study's data processing: Within the assay, amplification of reference gene primers was used to estimate how many nucleated cells each sample contained. To quantify the absolute abundance of each unique TCRbeta CDR3 rearrangement, sequence reads were collapsed and filtered. For each sample, productive Simpson clonality was calculated as the square root of Simpson's diversity index across productive rearrangements. TCRdb holds this immuneACCESS table with in-frame rearrangements only. Some clones are missing; in checked studies, unresolved V genes explain under half, and the rest has no known cause. D and trimming come from the DNA, and the V and J calls and clone size come from that table. The sample table records more than 95,000 clones; about 76% of these occur just once. Less than 45% of the sample goes to the ten largest clones.

What the study reported, not specific to this receptor: How much clinical and demographic metadata was included differed by source and by participant, and the metadata was provided uncurated.

The sequenced sample was peripheral blood. This TCR derives from a man older than 75 with acute or convalescent COVID-19.

In nucleotide form, the sequence is TGTGCCAGCAGCTTATTTGGGACAGGGGAAGAGACCCAGTACTTC. Its coded protein is CASSLFGTGEETQYF. The rearranged chain carries TRBV7-2 and TRBJ2-5, with TRBD1 matching 10 junction bases. V is cut back by 2 bases and J by 3 bases, with 3 bases in the junction unmatched. In the germline V gene, CDR1 corresponds to SGHTA and CDR2 to FQGNSA. The CDR3 numbers 15 residues from cysteine through phenylalanine. Kept here is only the CDR3 DNA, which spans 45 bases and is read in frame from base 1.